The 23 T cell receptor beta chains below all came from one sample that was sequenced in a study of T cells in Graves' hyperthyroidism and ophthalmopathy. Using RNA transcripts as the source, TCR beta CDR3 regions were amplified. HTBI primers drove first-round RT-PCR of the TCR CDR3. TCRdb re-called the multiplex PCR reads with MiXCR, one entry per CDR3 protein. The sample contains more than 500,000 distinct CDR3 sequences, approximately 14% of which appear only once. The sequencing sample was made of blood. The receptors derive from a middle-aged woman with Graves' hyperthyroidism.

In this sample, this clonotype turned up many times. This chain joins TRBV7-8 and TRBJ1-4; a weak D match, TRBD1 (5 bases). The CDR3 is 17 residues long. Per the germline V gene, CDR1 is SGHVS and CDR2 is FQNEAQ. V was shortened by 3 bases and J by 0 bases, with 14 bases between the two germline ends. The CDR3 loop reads CASSFFPRVATNEKLFF. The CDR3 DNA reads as TGTGCCAGCAGCTTTTTCCCCAGGGTGGCAACTAATGAAAAACTGTTTTTT.

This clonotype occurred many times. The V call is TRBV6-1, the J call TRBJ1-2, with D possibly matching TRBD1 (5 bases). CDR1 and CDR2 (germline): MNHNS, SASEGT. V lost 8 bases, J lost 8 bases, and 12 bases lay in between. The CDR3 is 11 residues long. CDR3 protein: CASRGTGGYTF. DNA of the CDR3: TGTGCCAGCCGGGGGACGGGAGGCTACACCTTC.

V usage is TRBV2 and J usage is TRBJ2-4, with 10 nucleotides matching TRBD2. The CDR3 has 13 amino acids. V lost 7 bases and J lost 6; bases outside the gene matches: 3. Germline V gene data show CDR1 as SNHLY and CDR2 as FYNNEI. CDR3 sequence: CASTLAGGNIQYF. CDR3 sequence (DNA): TGTGCCAGCACCTTAGCGGGGGGAAACATTCAGTACTTC. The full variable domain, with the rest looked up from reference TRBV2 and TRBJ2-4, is EPEVTQTPSHQVTQMGQEVILRCVPISNHLYFYWYRQILGQKVEFLVSFYNNEISEKSEIFDDQFSVERPDGSNFTLKIRSTKLEDSAMYFCASTLAGGNIQYFGAGTRLSVL.

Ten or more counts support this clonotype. The CDR3 spells CSALGTSVQEQYF. The CDR3 nucleotides are TGCAGTGCCTTAGGGACTAGCGTCCAGGAGCAGTACTTC. The chain combines TRBV20-1 with TRBJ2-7, with TRBD2 identical over 10 bases. The CDR3 runs 13 residues. With V trimmed by 6 bases and J by 7 bases, 9 bases remained unmatched. CDR1 and CDR2 from the germline V gene are DFQATT and SNEGSKA (reference sequence).

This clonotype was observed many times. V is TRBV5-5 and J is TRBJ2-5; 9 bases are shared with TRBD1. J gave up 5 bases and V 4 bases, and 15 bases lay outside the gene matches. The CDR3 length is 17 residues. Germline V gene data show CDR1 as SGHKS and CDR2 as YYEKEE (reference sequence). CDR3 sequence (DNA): TGTGCCAGCAGCATCCTCCCGGGACAGGGTACGGGGGAGACCCAGTACTTC. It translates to CASSILPGQGTGETQYF.

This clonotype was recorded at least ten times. Here the CDR3 DNA reads TGTGCCAGCAGTGCCACAGGGGGCAGGAACTATGGCTACACCTTC. It specifies CASSATGGRNYGYTF. The V and J genes are TRBV2 and TRBJ1-2; 9 bases are a match to TRBD1. After removal of 4 bases from V and 2 bases from J, the junction contained 5 bases not matched to a gene. The CDR3 spans 15 residues. CDR1 is SNHLY, CDR2 FYNNEI, per germline.

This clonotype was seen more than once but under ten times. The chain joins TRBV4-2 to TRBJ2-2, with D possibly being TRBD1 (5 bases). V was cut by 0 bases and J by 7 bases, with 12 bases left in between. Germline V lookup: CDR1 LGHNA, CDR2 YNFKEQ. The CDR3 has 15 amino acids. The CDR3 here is CASSQDWGLIGELFF. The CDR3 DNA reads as TGTGCCAGCAGCCAAGATTGGGGCTTGATCGGGGAGCTGTTTTTT.

The CDR3 region has the DNA TGTGCCAGCAGCCAAGATCCCCCAGAAGCCTCTGGAAACACCATATATTTT. It encodes CASSQDPPEASGNTIYF. The rearrangement joins TRBV4-2 to TRBJ1-3; no clear D. Trimming removed 0 bases at V and 0 bases at J, with 12 bases between. Germline values: CDR1 LGHNA, CDR2 YNFKEQ. This CDR3 spans 17 amino acids.

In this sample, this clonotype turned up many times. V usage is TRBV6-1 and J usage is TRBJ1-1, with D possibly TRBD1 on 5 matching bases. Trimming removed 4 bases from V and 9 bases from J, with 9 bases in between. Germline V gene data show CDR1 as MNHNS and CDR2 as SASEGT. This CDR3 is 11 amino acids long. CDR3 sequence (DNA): TGTGCCAGCAGTGGACAGAGTAAAGCTTTCTTT. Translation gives CASSGQSKAFF.

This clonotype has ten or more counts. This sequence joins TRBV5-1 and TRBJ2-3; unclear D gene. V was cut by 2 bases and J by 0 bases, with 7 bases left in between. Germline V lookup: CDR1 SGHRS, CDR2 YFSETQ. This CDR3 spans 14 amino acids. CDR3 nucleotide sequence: TGCGCCAGCAGCTTAATGTCTAGCACAGATACGCAGTATTTT. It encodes CASSLMSSTDTQYF.

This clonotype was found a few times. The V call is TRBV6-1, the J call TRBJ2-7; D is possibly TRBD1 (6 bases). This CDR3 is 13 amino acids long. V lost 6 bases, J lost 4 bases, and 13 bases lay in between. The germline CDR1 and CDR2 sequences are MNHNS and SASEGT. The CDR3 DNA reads TGTGCCAGCAGAAAACCAGGGGATTACGAGCAGTACTTC. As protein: CASRKPGDYEQYF.

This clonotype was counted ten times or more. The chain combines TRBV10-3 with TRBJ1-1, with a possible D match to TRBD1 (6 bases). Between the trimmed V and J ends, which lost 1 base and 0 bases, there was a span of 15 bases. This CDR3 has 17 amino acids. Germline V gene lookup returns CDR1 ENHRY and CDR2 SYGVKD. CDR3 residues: CAISEYQGRGMNTEAFF. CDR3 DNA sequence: TGTGCCATCAGTGAGTATCAGGGGCGAGGGATGAACACTGAAGCTTTCTTT.

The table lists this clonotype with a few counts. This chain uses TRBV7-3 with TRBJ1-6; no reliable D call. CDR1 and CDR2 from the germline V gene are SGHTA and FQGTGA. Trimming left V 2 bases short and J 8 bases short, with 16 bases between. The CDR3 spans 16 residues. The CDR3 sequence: CASSLSATAGDSPLHF. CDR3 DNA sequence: TGTGCCAGCAGCTTATCGGCTACTGCGGGTGATTCACCCCTCCACTTT. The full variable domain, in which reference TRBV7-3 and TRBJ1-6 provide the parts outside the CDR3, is GAGVSQTPSNKVTEKGKYVELRCDPISGHTALYWYRQSLGQGPEFLIYFQGTGAADDSGLPNDRFFAVRPEGSVSTLKIQRTERGDSAVYLCASSLSATAGDSPLHFGNGTRLTVT.

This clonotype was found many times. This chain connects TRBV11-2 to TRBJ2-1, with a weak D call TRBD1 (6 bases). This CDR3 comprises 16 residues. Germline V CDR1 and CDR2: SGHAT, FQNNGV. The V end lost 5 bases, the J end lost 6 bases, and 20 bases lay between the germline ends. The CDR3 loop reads CASSPMWGLRTNEQFF. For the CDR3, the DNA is TGTGCCAGCAGCCCTATGTGGGGGCTTCGGACCAATGAGCAGTTCTTC.

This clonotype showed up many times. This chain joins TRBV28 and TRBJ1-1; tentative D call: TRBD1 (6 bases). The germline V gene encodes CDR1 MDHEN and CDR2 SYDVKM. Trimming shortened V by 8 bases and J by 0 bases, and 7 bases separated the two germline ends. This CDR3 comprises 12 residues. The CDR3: CASDRLNTEAFF. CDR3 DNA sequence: TGTGCCAGCGACAGGCTGAACACTGAAGCTTTCTTT. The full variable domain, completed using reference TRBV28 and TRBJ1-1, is DVKVTQSSRYLVKRTGEKVFLECVQDMDHENMFWYRQDPGLGLRLIYFSYDVKMKEKGDIPEGYSVSREKKERFSLILESASTNQTSMYLCASDRLNTEAFFGQGTRLTVV.

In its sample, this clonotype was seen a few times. Here the CDR3 DNA reads TGCGCCAGCAGCCAAAGGGACACGCAAGAGACCCAGTACTTC. It encodes CASSQRDTQETQYF. The gene calls are TRBV4-1 and TRBJ2-5, with D perhaps matching TRBD1 (6 bases). The germline V gene encodes CDR1 MGHRA and CDR2 YSYEKL. V gave up 2 bases and J gave up 2 bases, with 9 bases separating them. The CDR3 runs 14 residues.

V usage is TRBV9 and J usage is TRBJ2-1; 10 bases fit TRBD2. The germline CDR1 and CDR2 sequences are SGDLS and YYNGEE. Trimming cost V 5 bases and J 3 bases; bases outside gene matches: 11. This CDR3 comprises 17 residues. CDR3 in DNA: TGTGCCAGCAGGGGTCTAGCGGGAGCCGGGGTCTACAATGAGCAGTTCTTC. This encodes CASRGLAGAGVYNEQFF.

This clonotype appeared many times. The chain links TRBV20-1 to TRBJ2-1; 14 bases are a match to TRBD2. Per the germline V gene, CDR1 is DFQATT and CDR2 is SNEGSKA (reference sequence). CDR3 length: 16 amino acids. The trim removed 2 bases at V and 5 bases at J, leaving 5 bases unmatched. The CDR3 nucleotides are TGCAGTGCTAGACCACCGGGACTAGCGGGAGACAATGAGCAGTTCTTC. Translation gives CSARPPGLAGDNEQFF.

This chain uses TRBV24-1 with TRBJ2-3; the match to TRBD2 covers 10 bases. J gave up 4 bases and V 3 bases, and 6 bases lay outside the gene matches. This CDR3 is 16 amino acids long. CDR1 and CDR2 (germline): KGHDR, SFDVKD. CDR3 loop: CATSDPTSGSSDTQYF. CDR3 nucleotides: TGTGCCACCAGTGATCCGACTAGCGGGTCATCAGATACGCAGTATTTT.

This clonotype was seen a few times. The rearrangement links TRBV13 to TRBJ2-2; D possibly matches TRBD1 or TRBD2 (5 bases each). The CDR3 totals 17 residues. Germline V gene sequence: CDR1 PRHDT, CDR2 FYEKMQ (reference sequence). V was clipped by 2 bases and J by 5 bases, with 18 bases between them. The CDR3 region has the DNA TGTGCCAGCAGCTTAAGGATCGGGGCGGAAATAACCGGGGAGCTGTTTTTT. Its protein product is CASSLRIGAEITGELFF. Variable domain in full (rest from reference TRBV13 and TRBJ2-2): AAGVIQSPRHLIKEKRETATLKCYPIPRHDTVYWYQQGPGQDPQFLISFYEKMQSDKGSIPDRFSAQQFSDYHSELNMSSLELGDSALYFCASSLRIGAEITGELFFGEGSRLTVL.

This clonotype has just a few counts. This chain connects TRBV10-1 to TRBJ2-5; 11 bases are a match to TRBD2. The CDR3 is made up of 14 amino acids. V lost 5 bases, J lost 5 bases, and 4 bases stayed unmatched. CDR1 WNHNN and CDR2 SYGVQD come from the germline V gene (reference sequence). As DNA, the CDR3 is TGCGCCAGCAGTAAGACTAGCGGGACGGAGACCCAGTACTTC. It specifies CASSKTSGTETQYF.

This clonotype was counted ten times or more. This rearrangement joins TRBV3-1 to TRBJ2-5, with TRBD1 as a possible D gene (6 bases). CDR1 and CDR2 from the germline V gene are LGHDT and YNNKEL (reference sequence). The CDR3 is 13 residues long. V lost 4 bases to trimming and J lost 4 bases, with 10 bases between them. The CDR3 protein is CASSPTGPETQYF. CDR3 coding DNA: TGTGCCAGCAGCCCAACAGGGCCAGAGACCCAGTACTTC.

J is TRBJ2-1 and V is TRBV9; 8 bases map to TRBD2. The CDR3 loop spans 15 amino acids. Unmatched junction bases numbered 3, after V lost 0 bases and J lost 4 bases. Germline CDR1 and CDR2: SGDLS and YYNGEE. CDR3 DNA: TGTGCCAGCAGCGTAGGAGTAGCGGGGTACAATGAGCAGTTCTTC. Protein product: CASSVGVAGYNEQFF. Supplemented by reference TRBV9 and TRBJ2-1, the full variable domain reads DSGVTQTPKHLITATGQRVTLRCSPRSGDLSVYWYQQSLDQGLQFLIQYYNGEERAKGNILERFSAQQFPDLHSELNLSSLELGDSALYFCASSVGVAGYNEQFFGPGTRLTVL.